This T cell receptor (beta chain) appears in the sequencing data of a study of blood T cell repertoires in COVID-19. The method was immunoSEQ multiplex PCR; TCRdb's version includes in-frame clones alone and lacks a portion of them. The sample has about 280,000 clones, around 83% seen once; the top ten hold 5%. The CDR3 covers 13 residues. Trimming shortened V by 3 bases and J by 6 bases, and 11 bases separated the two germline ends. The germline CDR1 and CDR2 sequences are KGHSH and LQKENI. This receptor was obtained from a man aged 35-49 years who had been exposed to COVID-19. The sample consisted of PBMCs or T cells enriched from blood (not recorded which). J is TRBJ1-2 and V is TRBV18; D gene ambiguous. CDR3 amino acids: CASSPQWANGYTF. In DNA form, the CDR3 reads TGTGCCAGCTCACCCCAGTGGGCGAATGGCTACACCTTC.